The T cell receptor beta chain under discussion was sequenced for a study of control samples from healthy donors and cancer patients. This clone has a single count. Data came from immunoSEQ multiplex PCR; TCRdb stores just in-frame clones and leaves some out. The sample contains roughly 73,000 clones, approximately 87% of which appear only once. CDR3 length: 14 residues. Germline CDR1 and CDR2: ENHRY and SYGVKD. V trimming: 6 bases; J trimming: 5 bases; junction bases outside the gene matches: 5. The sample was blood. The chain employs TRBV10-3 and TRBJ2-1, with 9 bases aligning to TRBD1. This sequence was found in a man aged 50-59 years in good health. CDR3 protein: CAISRDRANNEQFF. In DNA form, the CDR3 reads TGTGCCATCAGCCGGGACAGGGCCAACAATGAGCAGTTCTTC.